Listed below are T cell receptor beta chains from one sample, sequenced in a study of early T cells in non-severe SARS-CoV-2 infection. TCRdb re-called the 5' RACE reads with MiXCR, one entry per CDR3 protein. The sample has over 100,000 distinct CDR3 sequences, around 12% seen once. Material: whole blood. Every receptor here comes from an adult who was a healthcare worker with PCR-confirmed SARS-CoV-2 infection or an uninfected control (not recorded which). CDR3s include the opening cysteine and the closing phenylalanine or tryptophan. Each record gives: D gene, clone size, J gene, V gene, CDR3 protein, CDR3 DNA. D genes are given only for firm matches. Rows give clone size only sometimes, using once, few, many, or a class for an expanded clone.

NA	once	TRBJ2-4	TRBV3-1	CASSQRSSIQYF	TGTGCCAGCAGCCAGAGAAGTAGCATTCAGTACTTC
TRBD2	many	TRBJ2-3	TRBV20-1	CSASRSGIWLADTQYF	TGCAGTGCTAGTAGGAGCGGGATCTGGTTAGCAGATACGCAGTATTTT
NA	many	TRBJ2-7	TRBV4-3	CASSQASQGRGSSYEQYF	TGCGCCAGCAGCCAAGCGTCCCAGGGCAGGGGTTCCTCCTACGAGCAGTACTTC
TRBD2	many	TRBJ2-7	TRBV7-2	CASSPSGRGSYEQYF	TGTGCCAGCAGCCCGAGCGGGAGGGGATCCTACGAGCAGTACTTC
NA	few	TRBJ1-5	TRBV20-1	CSVRSPYSNQPQHF	TGCAGCGTAAGGAGCCCATATAGCAATCAGCCCCAGCATTTT
TRBD2	NA	TRBJ2-1	TRBV7-6	CASSLRSSGSYNEQFF	TGTGCCAGCAGCTTAAGATCCAGCGGGAGCTACAATGAGCAGTTCTTC
TRBD1	NA	TRBJ2-5	TRBV20-1	CSAPPGGAQYF	TGCAGTGCACCACCAGGGGGAGCCCAGTACTTC
NA	few	TRBJ2-2	TRBV9	CASSVGPTRTGELFF	TGTGCCAGCAGCGTAGGACCCACTCGCACCGGGGAGCTGTTTTTT
NA	many	TRBJ2-1	TRBV20-1	CSARILANKGEQFF	TGCAGTGCTAGAATTCTAGCAAACAAGGGGGAGCAGTTCTTC
NA	many	TRBJ2-6	TRBV24-1	CATSEGAGTPGANVLTF	TGTGCCACCAGTGAGGGAGCCGGGACCCCGGGGGCCAACGTCCTGACTTTC
TRBD1	NA	TRBJ1-6	TRBV6-5	CASSYSRTGDNSPLHF	TGTGCCAGCAGTTACTCCCGGACAGGTGATAATTCACCCCTCCACTTT
TRBD2	few	TRBJ2-1	TRBV3-1	CASSQSLAGLYSEQFF	TGTGCCAGCAGCCAGAGTCTAGCGGGATTGTACAGTGAGCAGTTCTTC
NA	many	TRBJ2-3	TRBV6-2/TRBV6-3	CASSYVRETDTQYF	TGTGCCAGCAGTTACGTACGGGAGACCGATACGCAGTATTTT
NA	few	TRBJ1-2	TRBV7-2	CASSPNTRGGYTF	TGTGCCAGCAGCCCAAACACCAGGGGTGGCTACACCTTC
NA	few	TRBJ2-1	TRBV7-2	CASSLATEYNEQFF	TGTGCCAGCAGCTTGGCGACAGAATACAATGAGCAGTTCTTC
NA	NA	TRBJ1-5	TRBV12-3/TRBV12-4	CASSPNVRGNQPQHF	TGTGCCAGCAGTCCGAATGTCCGGGGGAATCAGCCCCAGCATTTT
NA	NA	TRBJ1-3	TRBV6-5	CASSYSIGTSGNTIYF	TGTGCCAGCAGTTACTCGATAGGGACCTCTGGAAACACCATATATTTT
TRBD2	NA	TRBJ2-5	TRBV19	CASTRTSGSHGETQYF	TGTGCCAGTACTCGGACTAGCGGGAGCCATGGCGAGACCCAGTACTTC
NA	few	TRBJ1-1	TRBV14	CASRLTPNTEAFF	TGTGCCAGCAGGCTGACACCGAACACTGAAGCTTTCTTT
NA	NA	TRBJ2-2	TRBV3-1	CASSQSTRTGELFF	TGTGCCAGCAGCCAATCAACACGAACCGGGGAGCTGTTTTTT
TRBD1	NA	TRBJ2-1	TRBV18	CASSPYQGAIEQFF	TGTGCCAGCTCACCATATCAGGGGGCGATTGAGCAGTTCTTC
NA	NA	TRBJ2-1	TRBV29-1	CSAATGRYNEQFF	TGCAGCGCTGCGACAGGCCGCTACAATGAGCAGTTCTTC
NA	few	TRBJ2-5	TRBV5-5	CASSLVSRETQYF	TGTGCCAGCAGCTTGGTTAGCCGCGAGACCCAGTACTTC
NA	many	TRBJ1-2	TRBV5-1	CASSPQQGLLRGYTF	TGCGCCAGCAGCCCCCAACAGGGCCTTCTCCGGGGCTACACCTTC
NA	few	TRBJ1-2	TRBV7-6	CASSSTGSSGGYTF	TGTGCCAGCAGCTCGACAGGCTCTAGTGGTGGCTACACCTTC
TRBD1	NA	TRBJ2-4	TRBV29-1	CSVSTGNIQYF	TGCAGCGTTTCGACAGGGAACATTCAGTACTTC
TRBD1	few	TRBJ2-4	TRBV2	CASSETDRGVNIQYF	TGTGCCAGCAGTGAGACGGACAGGGGAGTAAACATTCAGTACTTC
NA	many	TRBJ2-7	TRBV11-2	CASSLEPGGLSEQYF	TGTGCCAGCAGCTTAGAACCCGGGGGACTCAGCGAGCAGTACTTC
TRBD1	many	TRBJ1-2	TRBV12-3/TRBV12-4	CASSTRQGYGYTF	TGTGCCAGCAGTACGAGACAGGGGTATGGCTACACCTTC
TRBD1	few	TRBJ2-3	TRBV5-5	CASLRQGGFIDTQYF	TGTGCCAGCCTTCGACAGGGGGGTTTTATAGATACGCAGTATTTT
TRBD2	few	TRBJ2-1	TRBV20-1	CSAGSSGREEQFF	TGCAGTGCAGGGTCTAGCGGGAGGGAAGAGCAGTTCTTC
NA	NA	TRBJ2-6	TRBV27	CASSLTAPGSGANVLTF	TGTGCCAGCAGTTTAACAGCGCCAGGGTCTGGGGCCAACGTCCTGACTTTC
NA	few	TRBJ1-6	TRBV7-3	CASSPTGRYSPLHF	TGTGCCAGCAGCCCGACAGGACGTTACTCACCCCTCCACTTT
NA	many	TRBJ1-5	TRBV25-1	CASSRGGGNQPQHF	TGTGCCAGCAGTAGGGGAGGCGGCAATCAGCCCCAGCATTTT
TRBD2	few	TRBJ2-7	TRBV28	CASSSPRSSGSGSYEQYF	TGTGCCAGCAGTTCCCCCCGCTCTAGCGGGAGTGGGTCCTACGAGCAGTACTTC
NA	NA	TRBJ1-1	TRBV7-9	CASSGVGTEAFF	TGTGCCAGCAGCGGAGTAGGGACTGAAGCTTTCTTT
NA	NA	TRBJ1-2	TRBV29-1	CSVEGYNYGYTF	TGCAGCGTTGAAGGGTACAACTATGGCTACACCTTC
NA	NA	TRBJ2-2	TRBV2	CASSPHGVTGELFF	TGTGCCTCCAGCCCCCACGGAGTCACCGGGGAGCTGTTTTTT
NA	NA	TRBJ1-6	TRBV27	CASSLSAEAPLHF	TGTGCCAGCAGTTTATCCGCAGAGGCACCCCTCCACTTT
NA	many	TRBJ2-7	TRBV7-9	CASSLGDEQYF	TGTGCCAGCAGCTTGGGGGACGAGCAGTACTTC
TRBD1	few	TRBJ2-5	TRBV3-1	CASSQDIQGWGTQYF	TGTGCCAGCAGCCAAGATATACAGGGGTGGGGGACCCAGTACTTC
NA	many	TRBJ2-1	TRBV9	CASSSNTGYGEQFF	TGTGCCAGCAGCTCAAATACAGGGTATGGTGAGCAGTTCTTC
NA	NA	TRBJ1-1	TRBV4-3	CASSQDQARRPSAEAFF	TGCGCCAGCAGCCAAGATCAAGCAAGGAGACCGAGTGCTGAAGCTTTCTTT
NA	NA	TRBJ2-6	TRBV9	CASSVGSLGANVLTF	TGTGCCAGCAGCGTTGGATCTCTGGGGGCCAACGTCCTGACTTTC
NA	many	TRBJ2-1	TRBV29-1	CSVAAGSSYNEQFF	TGCAGCGTTGCGGCAGGGAGCTCCTACAATGAGCAGTTCTTC